A selection of T cell receptor beta chains follows, all from one sample in a study of graft-versus-host responses after intestinal transplantation. No antigens are known for them. Libraries were prepared by immunoSEQ multiplex PCR; TCRdb keeps only in-frame clonotypes and omits some of them. The sample has more than 65,000 clones, approximately 90% seen once; the top ten hold around 0.38%. The material sequenced was unstimulated CD8+ T cells sorted from spleen or lymph node cells, taken before transplant. These receptors were taken from a human donor who was the organ donor for an intestinal transplant. The CDR3 runs from the conserved cysteine through the conserved F or W. The order of the fields is clone size, D gene, J gene, V gene, CDR3 protein, CDR3 DNA. A D gene is named only where the DNA matches it firmly. A clone size is listed for some rows: how often the clone was seen (once, few, many), or a class if it is expanded.

>.|.|TRBJ2-2|TRBV4-3
CASSQDHPLANTGELFF
TGCGCCAGCAGCCAAGATCACCCCCTAGCGAACACCGGGGAGCTGTTTTTT
>.|TRBD2|TRBJ2-7|TRBV6-5
CASSFRLAGLYEQYF
TGTGCCAGCAGTTTTCGACTAGCTGGATTGTACGAGCAGTACTTC
>.|TRBD1|TRBJ2-1|TRBV5-6
CASTWTGSYNEQFF
TGTGCCAGCACTTGGACAGGTTCCTACAATGAGCAGTTCTTC
>.|TRBD2|TRBJ2-1|TRBV5-6
CASSLAGDDEQFF
TGTGCCAGCAGCTTAGCGGGGGATGATGAGCAGTTCTTC
>.|TRBD1|TRBJ2-3|TRBV25-1
CASSTTGTGHDTQYF
TGTGCCAGCAGTACCACCGGGACAGGACATGATACGCAGTATTTT
>once|TRBD1|TRBJ1-6|TRBV6-5
CASSYGQGYDSPLHF
TGTGCCAGCAGTTACGGACAGGGCTACGATTCACCCCTCCACTTT
>.|.|TRBJ2-1|TRBV4-3
CASSPLLVQSSYNEQFF
TGCGCCAGCAGCCCCCTGTTAGTGCAAAGCTCCTACAATGAGCAGTTCTTC
>.|TRBD2|TRBJ2-7|TRBV7-2
CASSSRLAGGSYEQYF
TGTGCCAGCAGCTCGCGACTAGCGGGGGGCTCCTACGAGCAGTACTTC
>.|.|TRBJ1-2|TRBV27
CASSPPRGGGNYGYTF
TGTGCCAGCAGTCCACCCCGCGGCGGGGGGAACTATGGCTACACCTTC
>.|TRBD2|TRBJ2-3|TRBV7-3
CASSLASGGTTDTQYF
TGTGCCAGCAGCTTGGCCAGCGGGGGGACCACAGATACGCAGTATTTT
>.|.|TRBJ2-7|TRBV19
CASSSVASSYEQYF
TGTGCCAGTAGCTCGGTAGCGTCCTCCTACGAGCAGTACTTC
>.|.|TRBJ2-3|TRBV28
CASSLDSRTDTQYF
TGTGCCAGCAGTTTAGACTCTCGCACAGATACGCAGTATTTT
>few|TRBD1|TRBJ2-7|TRBV4-1
CASSPRDRGVDEQYF
TGCGCCAGCAGCCCCCGGGACAGGGGAGTCGACGAGCAGTACTTC
>.|.|TRBJ1-2|TRBV6-1
CASSEGAAPRPNYGYTF
TGTGCCAGCAGTGAAGGGGCAGCCCCGAGACCTAACTATGGCTACACCTTC
>.|.|TRBJ1-1|TRBV6-1
CASSWGGLEAFF
TGTGCCAGCAGTTGGGGGGGCCTTGAAGCTTTCTTT
>.|.|TRBJ2-7|TRBV27
CASSRTEQYEQYF
TGTGCCAGCAGTAGAACGGAGCAGTACGAGCAGTACTTC
>.|TRBD1|TRBJ2-7|TRBV7-6
CASSWTGGEVDEQYF
TGTGCCAGCAGCTGGACAGGGGGAGAAGTCGACGAGCAGTACTTC
>.|.|TRBJ1-2|TRBV28
CASSLRTKGYTF
TGTGCCAGCAGCCTCCGGACTAAGGGCTACACCTTC
>.|.|TRBJ2-7|TRBV9
CASRRTFRSGEQYF
TGTGCCAGCAGACGAACCTTTAGATCGGGCGAGCAGTACTTC
>.|TRBD1|TRBJ1-2|TRBV10-3
CAIRGTGDDIYGYTF
TGTGCCATCAGGGGGACAGGGGACGATATCTATGGCTACACCTTC
>.|TRBD1|TRBJ1-5|TRBV9
CASTRKPRDRRNQPQHF
TGTGCCAGCACCCGTAAACCCCGGGACAGGCGAAATCAGCCCCAGCATTTT
>.|.|TRBJ1-1|TRBV7-3
CASSPLGHGEAFF
TGTGCCAGCAGCCCCCTGGGACATGGTGAAGCTTTCTTT
>.|TRBD1|TRBJ2-3|TRBV27
CASSHDRGGPTDTQYF
TGTGCCAGCAGCCACGACAGGGGGGGTCCCACAGATACGCAGTATTTT
>.|.|TRBJ1-4|TRBV7-6
CASSDRQLPNEKLFF
TGTGCCAGCAGCGATCGACAGCTTCCTAATGAAAAACTGTTTTTT
>.|.|TRBJ1-1|TRBV5-8
CASSSVTGEETEAFF
TGTGCCAGCAGCTCGGTAACAGGTGAAGAAACTGAAGCTTTCTTT
>.|.|TRBJ1-1|TRBV27
CASGQGGNEAFF
TGTGCCAGCGGGCAGGGAGGAAATGAAGCTTTCTTT
>.|TRBD1|TRBJ1-5|TRBV2
CASSVTLEQGDGNQPQHF
TGTGCCAGCAGTGTAACGCTTGAACAGGGGGACGGCAATCAGCCCCAGCATTTT
>.|.|TRBJ2-5|TRBV5-4
CASSLSTLEEYF
TGTGCCAGCAGCTTATCCACCCTAGAAGAGTACTTC
>.|.|TRBJ1-4|TRBV4-2
CASSQDNLLQKLFF
TGTGCCAGCAGCCAAGATAACCTATTACAAAAACTGTTTTTT
>.|.|TRBJ2-1|TRBV27
CASSNDGMDNEQFF
TGTGCCAGCAGTAATGACGGGATGGACAATGAGCAGTTCTTC
>.|TRBD1|TRBJ2-1|TRBV27
CASSLTYRGPNEQFF
TGTGCCAGCAGTTTAACCTACAGGGGGCCCAATGAGCAGTTCTTC
>.|TRBD1|TRBJ2-3|TRBV4-3
CASSQVRDRVTDTQYF
TGCGCCAGCAGCCAAGTCCGGGACAGGGTCACAGATACGCAGTATTTT
>.|.|TRBJ2-7|TRBV5-1
CASRPTLSSYEQYF
TGCGCCAGCCGACCGACACTTTCCTCCTACGAGCAGTACTTC
>.|.|TRBJ1-3|TRBV29-1
CSVETGTGNTIYF
TGCAGCGTGGAAACAGGGACTGGAAACACCATATATTTT
>.|.|TRBJ1-5|TRBV27
CASSLQGNQPQHF
TGTGCCAGCAGTTTACAGGGCAATCAGCCCCAGCATTTT
>.|.|TRBJ1-6|TRBV19
CASTPTALGGSPLHF
TGTGCCAGTACCCCGACAGCCCTCGGCGGTTCACCCCTCCACTTT
>.|.|TRBJ2-7|TRBV19
CASSITGGGSYEQYF
TGTGCCAGTAGTATTACAGGCGGCGGATCCTACGAGCAGTACTTC
>.|TRBD2|TRBJ2-5|TRBV5-1
CASSLGGGRTQYF
TGCGCCAGCAGCTTGGGCGGGGGGCGCACCCAGTACTTC
>.|.|TRBJ2-5|TRBV5-4
CASSSAAGDLETQYF
TGTGCCAGCAGTTCCGCGGCAGGGGATTTGGAGACCCAGTACTTC
>.|TRBD1|TRBJ2-2|TRBV6-1
CASFRDRDTGELFF
TGTGCCAGCTTCCGGGACAGGGACACCGGGGAGCTGTTTTTT
>.|TRBD1|TRBJ1-1|TRBV7-6
CASSDLPGQGNLDTEAFF
TGTGCCAGCAGCGACCTCCCGGGACAGGGGAATTTGGACACTGAAGCTTTCTTT
>.|.|TRBJ1-2|TRBV7-9
CASSRVAEPNYGYTF
TGTGCCAGCAGCCGGGTAGCGGAGCCTAACTATGGCTACACCTTC
>.|.|TRBJ2-2|TRBV5-1
CASSLAGGPGELFF
TGCGCCAGCAGCTTAGCGGGTGGACCCGGGGAGCTGTTTTTT
>.|.|TRBJ1-2|TRBV6-5
CASSPPAGSYGYTF
TGTGCCAGCAGCCCCCCCGCAGGGTCCTATGGCTACACCTTC
>.|TRBD2|TRBJ2-1|TRBV5-4
CASSGTSGGAISSYNEQFF
TGTGCCAGCAGCGGGACTAGCGGGGGGGCTATTAGCTCCTACAATGAGCAGTTCTTC
>once|.|TRBJ1-4|TRBV4-2
CASRRATNEKLFF
TGTGCCAGCAGGAGAGCAACTAATGAAAAACTGTTTTTT
>.|TRBD2|TRBJ2-3|TRBV5-6
CASSFRQLGRLTDTQYF
TGTGCCAGCAGCTTCCGACAGCTCGGGAGGTTGACAGATACGCAGTATTTT
>.|.|TRBJ1-1|TRBV2
CASTNGGFGGTEAFF
TGTGCCAGCACCAACGGGGGGTTTGGGGGGACTGAAGCTTTCTTT
>.|TRBD2|TRBJ2-3|TRBV5-1
CASSRTSASTDTQYF
TGCGCCAGCAGCCGGACTAGCGCTAGCACAGATACGCAGTATTTT